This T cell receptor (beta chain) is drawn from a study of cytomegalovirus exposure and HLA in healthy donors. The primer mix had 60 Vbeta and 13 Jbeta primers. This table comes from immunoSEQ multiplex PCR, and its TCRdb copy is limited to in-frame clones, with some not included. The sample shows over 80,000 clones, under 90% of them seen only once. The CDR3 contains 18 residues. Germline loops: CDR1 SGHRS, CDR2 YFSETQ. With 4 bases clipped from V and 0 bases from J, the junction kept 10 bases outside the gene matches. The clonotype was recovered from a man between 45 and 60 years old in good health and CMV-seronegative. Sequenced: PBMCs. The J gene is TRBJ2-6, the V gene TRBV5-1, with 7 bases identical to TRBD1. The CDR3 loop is CASSRPRGGTSGANVLTF. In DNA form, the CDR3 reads TGCGCCAGCAGCAGGCCGAGAGGGGGCACCTCTGGGGCCAACGTCCTGACTTTC.